This entry lists 3 T cell receptor beta chains sequenced from one sample in a study of T cell changes during pregnancy in multiple sclerosis (dated by TCRdb to between 2018 and 2020). The method behind the library was the immunoSEQ multiplex PCR assay. TCRdb stores this immuneACCESS table with in-frame sequences only. Part of the clones is absent; in the studies checked, under half of the shortfall reflects unresolved V genes, and no reason is known for the rest. The sample includes 69,000 or so clones, with around 92% observed a single time. 2% of the sample is taken by the ten largest. The sample here was peripheral blood, taken in the third trimester of pregnancy. The receptors derive from a female donor in good health, enrolled as a control in a pregnancy study.

This clone was counted a single time. The rearrangement links TRBV10-3 to TRBJ2-3; unclear D gene. V gave up 3 bases and J gave up 0 bases, with 13 bases separating them. Germline CDR1 is ENHRY and CDR2 is SYGVKD. The CDR3 loop spans 16 amino acids. In DNA, the CDR3 is TGTGCCATCAGTGACTCTCGGGTTACGAGCACAGATACGCAGTATTTT. The encoded protein is CAISDSRVTSTDTQYF.

J is TRBJ1-1 and V is TRBV10-3; D uncertain. CDR3 length equals 15 residues. Trimming pared 3 bases from V and 2 bases from J, leaving 13 bases between. Per germline, CDR1 ENHRY and CDR2 SYGVKD. The CDR3, as DNA: TGTGCCATCAGTGAAACTTCTCGGGGAAACACTGAAGCTTTCTTT. Protein: CAISETSRGNTEAFF.

This sequence joins TRBV11-2 and TRBJ1-1; TRBD1 agrees at 8 bases. Looked up from germline, CDR1 is SGHAT and CDR2 is FQNNGV. This CDR3 comprises 14 residues. V lost 1 base and J lost 5; bases outside the gene matches: 3. CDR3: CASSLAGGQTEAFF. The DNA of the CDR3 is TGTGCCAGCAGCTTAGCAGGGGGCCAAACTGAAGCTTTCTTT.